Listed below are T cell receptor beta chains from one sample, sequenced in a study of blood T cell repertoires in COVID-19. Libraries were prepared by immunoSEQ multiplex PCR; TCRdb keeps only in-frame clonotypes and omits some of them. The repertoire includes around 23,000 clones, roughly 88% of them detected once, and approximately 12% sits in the top ten. The specimen sequenced was peripheral blood. Receptors were obtained from a woman of 80 years or more with active or convalescent COVID-19. The CDR3 runs from the conserved cysteine through the conserved F or W. A D gene is named only where the DNA matches it firmly. Clone size is given for some rows only: seen once, a few or many times, or a class if the clone is expanded.

CASSQEPRGRGTNTGELFF TGTGCCAGCAGCCAAGAACCCCGAGGGCGGGGAACGAACACCGGGGAGCTGTTTTTT TRBV3-1/TRBV3-2 . TRBJ2-2 .
CASSSTSNRYNEQFF TGCGCCAGCAGCTCGACTAGTAATAGATACAATGAGCAGTTCTTC TRBV5-1 . TRBJ2-1 .
CASSLTPGQGGQPQHF TGTGCCAGCAGCTTAACTCCGGGACAGGGGGGCCAGCCCCAGCATTTT TRBV7-2 TRBD1 TRBJ1-5 .
CAAGQGFNSPLHF TGTGCCGCGGGACAGGGTTTTAATTCACCCCTCCACTTT TRBV7-9 TRBD1 TRBJ1-6 .
CASSQEYRGGLETQYF TGCGCCAGCAGCCAAGAGTACCGGGGGGGCCTAGAGACCCAGTACTTC TRBV4-3 TRBD2 TRBJ2-5 .
CASSPGHYNEQFF TGTGCCAGCTCACCGGGCCACTACAATGAGCAGTTCTTC TRBV18 . TRBJ2-1 .
CASSLDRVKGYTF TGTGCCAGCAGCCTGGACAGGGTCAAGGGCTACACCTTC TRBV5-4 TRBD1 TRBJ1-2 few
CASSLGGRGGGTYNEQFF TGTGCCAGCAGCTTAGGCGGGCGTGGGGGGGGAACATACAATGAGCAGTTCTTC TRBV11-2 TRBD2 TRBJ2-1 .
CASSVKGDRGYNEQFF TGTGCCAGCAGCGTTAAAGGGGACAGGGGGTACAATGAGCAGTTCTTC TRBV9 TRBD1 TRBJ2-1 .
CASRQGRETQYF TGTGCCAGCAGACAGGGGCGAGAGACCCAGTACTTC TRBV6-5 TRBD1 TRBJ2-5 .
CASSRQGSNQPQHF TGTGCCAGCAGCCGCCAGGGGAGCAATCAGCCCCAGCATTTT TRBV7-2 . TRBJ1-5 .
CASRRLGGPTGELFF TGCGCCAGCAGACGTTTGGGGGGGCCCACCGGGGAGCTGTTTTTT TRBV4-3 . TRBJ2-2 .
CASWGGSATAQETQYF TGTGCCAGCTGGGGAGGGTCCGCCACCGCACAAGAGACCCAGTACTTC TRBV2 TRBD2 TRBJ2-5 .
CASRTRLGGDTQYF TGTGCCAGCAGGACCAGACTAGGCGGCGATACGCAGTATTTT TRBV2 . TRBJ2-3 .
CASSFGTGGSDTQYF TGCGCCAGCAGCTTCGGAACTGGAGGATCTGATACGCAGTATTTT TRBV5-1 . TRBJ2-3 .
CASSFRGSNTEAFF TGTGCCAGCAGCTTCCGGGGTTCGAACACTGAAGCTTTCTTT TRBV5-6 . TRBJ1-1 .
CSASELGDSGANVLTF TGCAGTGCTAGTGAGCTGGGCGACTCTGGGGCCAACGTCCTGACTTTC TRBV20-1 . TRBJ2-6 .
CAWSLGAQPQHF TGTGCCTGGAGTTTGGGGGCTCAGCCCCAGCATTTT TRBV30 . TRBJ1-5 .
CASSKGTSGFAQNIQYF TGCGCCAGCAGCAAGGGGACTAGCGGGTTCGCCCAAAACATTCAGTACTTC TRBV5-1 TRBD2 TRBJ2-4 .
CASSQVIYYTGELFF TGCGCCAGCAGCCAAGTTATATATTACACCGGGGAGCTGTTTTTT TRBV4-1 . TRBJ2-2 .
CASSYDRTLSPLHF TGTGCCAGCAGTTACGATCGTACGCTATCACCCCTCCACTTT TRBV6-2/TRBV6-3 . TRBJ1-6 .
CASSSWTSGGDTDTQYF TGTGCCAGTAGTAGCTGGACTAGCGGAGGGGACACAGATACGCAGTATTTT TRBV19 TRBD2 TRBJ2-3 .
CASSGVSLPRYGYTF TGTGCCAGCAGCGGAGTCTCGCTGCCACGTTATGGCTACACCTTC TRBV9 . TRBJ1-2 .
CASSLTGTGGGYEQYF TGTGCCAGCAGCTTAACCGGGACAGGGGGCGGGTACGAGCAGTACTTC TRBV13 TRBD1 TRBJ2-7 .
CASTGGPYGYTF TGTGCCAGCACGGGGGGGCCCTATGGCTACACCTTC TRBV5-4 . TRBJ1-2 few
CASSEDRRPNTEAFF TGTGCCAGCAGTGAAGATCGGCGGCCTAACACTGAAGCTTTCTTT TRBV6-1 . TRBJ1-1 .
CASSPASTGNYEQYF TGTGCCAGCTCACCGGCGTCTACAGGGAACTACGAGCAGTACTTC TRBV18 . TRBJ2-7 .
CASSPDSDQPQHF TGTGCCAGCAGCCCTGACAGCGATCAGCCCCAGCATTTT TRBV7-2 . TRBJ1-5 .
CASSADRGFYIGSGYTF TGTGCCAGTAGTGCCGACAGGGGGTTCTACATCGGGTCTGGCTACACCTTC TRBV19 TRBD1 TRBJ1-2 .
CASRLDRDYGYTF TGCGCCAGCAGGCTGGACAGGGACTATGGCTACACCTTC TRBV5-1 TRBD1 TRBJ1-2 .
CASSYSGARISDTQYF TGTGCCAGCAGTTACTCGGGTGCTAGGATTTCAGATACGCAGTATTTT TRBV6-6 . TRBJ2-3 .
CASSSRVDRTANYGYTF TGTGCCAGCAGCTCTAGAGTCGACAGAACAGCTAACTATGGCTACACCTTC TRBV7-2 . TRBJ1-2 .
CASSRASGSLPSGANVLTF TGTGCCAGCTCACGAGCTAGCGGGAGCCTCCCCTCTGGGGCCAACGTCCTGACTTTC TRBV18 TRBD2 TRBJ2-6 .
CASSEARVGARETQYF TGTGCCAGCAGTGAAGCTCGAGTAGGGGCCCGGGAGACCCAGTACTTC TRBV6-1 . TRBJ2-5 .
CASSYSSGAYEQYF TGTGCCAGCAGTTACTCATCAGGGGCTTACGAGCAGTACTTC TRBV6-2/TRBV6-3 . TRBJ2-7 few
CAPWEAGGPEAFF TGTGCCCCCTGGGAGGCAGGGGGCCCTGAAGCTTTCTTT TRBV24-1 TRBD1 TRBJ1-1 .
CASSPSWLAQGNTGELFF TGTGCCAGCAGCCCTTCTTGGTTGGCCCAGGGGAACACCGGGGAGCTGTTTTTT TRBV5-4 . TRBJ2-2 few
CASSDTPGQGAAEAFF TGTGCCAGCAGTGACACTCCGGGACAGGGGGCTGCTGAAGCTTTCTTT TRBV6-4 TRBD1 TRBJ1-1 .
CASSPVGGFQETQYF TGTGCCAGCAGCCCCGTGGGGGGGTTCCAAGAGACCCAGTACTTC TRBV7-9 TRBD2 TRBJ2-5 .
CASSEEDGGLRETQYF TGTGCCAGCAGCGAAGAAGACGGGGGTCTAAGAGAGACCCAGTACTTC TRBV14 . TRBJ2-5 .
CASSPGLNTEAFF TGTGCCAGCAGTCCTGGGCTCAACACTGAAGCTTTCTTT TRBV25-1 . TRBJ1-1 once
CASSPPGQWGNTIYF TGTGCCAGCTCACCTCCGGGACAGTGGGGAAACACCATATATTTT TRBV18 TRBD1 TRBJ1-3 .
CASSPGTGGDNTEAFF TGTGCCAGCAGCCCAGGGACAGGAGGGGATAACACTGAAGCTTTCTTT TRBV5-4 TRBD1 TRBJ1-1 once
CATSIKTGGKVNNEQFF TGTGCCACCAGTATCAAGACAGGGGGCAAGGTGAACAATGAGCAGTTCTTC TRBV24-1 TRBD1 TRBJ2-1 .
CASSWTSGGGSRFNEQFF TGTGCCAGCAGCTGGACTAGCGGGGGGGGTAGTCGTTTTAATGAGCAGTTCTTC TRBV5-4 TRBD2 TRBJ2-1 .
CASSQAAGDSYEQYF TGTGCCAGCAGCCAGGCAGCGGGAGACTCCTACGAGCAGTACTTC TRBV4-2 TRBD2 TRBJ2-7 .
CAWSLDRGNTIYF TGTGCCTGGAGTCTCGACAGGGGAAACACCATATATTTT TRBV30 . TRBJ1-3 .
CASGQGRDTEAFF TGTGCCAGTGGACAGGGTCGCGACACTGAAGCTTTCTTT TRBV19 TRBD1 TRBJ1-1 once
CASSPRGDSYSNQPQHF TGTGCCAGCAGTCCGAGAGGGGACAGTTATAGCAATCAGCCCCAGCATTTT TRBV28 TRBD1 TRBJ1-5 .
CASSALPGQYNEQFF TGTGCCAGCAGCGCTCTGCCGGGACAGTACAATGAGCAGTTCTTC TRBV28 TRBD1 TRBJ2-1 medium-sized
CASSLGAGGFSWEQYF TGTGCCAGCAGCTTAGGGGCAGGGGGCTTCTCGTGGGAGCAGTACTTC TRBV7-2 TRBD1 TRBJ2-7 few
CASSLGAGTYEQYF TGTGCCAGCAGCTTAGGCGCAGGGACCTACGAGCAGTACTTC TRBV13 . TRBJ2-7 .
CASSKAGEQYF TGTGCCAGCAGCAAAGCGGGGGAGCAGTACTTC TRBV11-2 TRBD2 TRBJ2-7 .